This T cell receptor (beta chain) was retrieved from a study of Graves' ophthalmopathy and Graves' hyperthyroidism. About the research overall: Calling hyperthyroidism stable required that no ophthalmopathy show up within 18 months of follow-up. Study-level points and caveats: Clonotypes were expanded in thyroid at above 0.001 frequency, and most also appeared in blood.

Other autoimmune diseases, uncontrolled infections, pregnancy or lactation excluded patients from enrollment. Each diagnosis was determined on the basis of clinical symptoms, serum thyroxine, TRAb, thyroid ultrasound and orbital computed tomography. V lost 3 bases and J 4 bases, leaving 7 bases between the germline ends. Germline assignment: CDR1 GTSNPN and CDR2 SVGIG (reference sequence). CDR3 length: 11 residues. About this clonotype itself: Antigen specificity is unknown.

Amplification of TCR beta CDR3 regions used RNA transcripts. An initial RT-PCR round employing HTBI primers preceded a second-round multiplex PCR. TCRdb re-called the multiplex PCR reads through MiXCR, storing one row per CDR3 protein. The data hold over a million distinct CDR3 sequences, with less than 45% observed a single time. The chain joins TRBV30 to TRBJ2-7; D possibly corresponds to TRBD1 (6 bases). Sequencing was done on a sample of peripheral blood or thyroid tissue (not recorded which). The TCR originated in an adult man with Graves' hyperthyroidism. CDR3 protein: CAWRQGYEQYF. In DNA form, the CDR3 reads TGTGCCTGGAGGCAGGGGTACGAGCAGTACTTC. Supplemented by reference TRBV30 and TRBJ2-7, the full variable domain reads SQTIHQWPATLVQPVGSPLSLECTVEGTSNPNLYWYRQAAGRGLQLLFYSVGIGQISSEVPQNLSASRPQDRQFILSSKKLLLSDSGFYLCAWRQGYEQYFGPGTRLTVT.